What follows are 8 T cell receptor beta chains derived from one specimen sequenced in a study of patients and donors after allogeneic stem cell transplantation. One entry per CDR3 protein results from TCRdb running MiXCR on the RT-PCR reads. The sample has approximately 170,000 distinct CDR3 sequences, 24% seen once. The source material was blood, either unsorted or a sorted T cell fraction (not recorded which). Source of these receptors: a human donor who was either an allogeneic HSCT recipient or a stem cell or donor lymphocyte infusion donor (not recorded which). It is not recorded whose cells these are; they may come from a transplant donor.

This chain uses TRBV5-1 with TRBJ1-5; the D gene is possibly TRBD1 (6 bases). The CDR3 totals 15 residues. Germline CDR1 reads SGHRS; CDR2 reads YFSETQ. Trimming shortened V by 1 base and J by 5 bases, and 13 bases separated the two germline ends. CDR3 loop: CASSLSGTPHQPQHF. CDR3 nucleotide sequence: TGCGCCAGCAGCTTGTCAGGGACACCCCATCAGCCCCAGCATTTT. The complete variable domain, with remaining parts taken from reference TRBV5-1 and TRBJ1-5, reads KAGVTQTPRYLIKTRGQQVTLSCSPISGHRSVSWYQQTPGQGLQFLFEYFSETQRNKGNFPGRFSGRQFSNSRSEMNVSTLELGDSALYLCASSLSGTPHQPQHFGDGTRLSIL.

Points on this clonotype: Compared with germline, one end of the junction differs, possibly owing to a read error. The CDR3 DNA reads TGTGCCACCAGCGGAGAAACAGGGATCGGTGAGCAGTTCTTC. It yields the protein CATSGETGIGEQFF. V usage is TRBV15 and J usage is TRBJ2-1, with TRBD1 as a possible D gene (6 bases). Germline-derived CDR1 and CDR2 are LNHNV and YYDKDF (reference sequence). The CDR3 extends over 14 amino acids.

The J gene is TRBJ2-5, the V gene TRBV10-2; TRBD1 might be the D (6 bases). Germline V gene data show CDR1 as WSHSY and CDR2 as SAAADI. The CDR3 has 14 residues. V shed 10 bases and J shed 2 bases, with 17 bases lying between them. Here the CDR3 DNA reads TGCGCCATCATCCGGGACAAACTACAAGAGACCCAGTACTTC. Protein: CAIIRDKLQETQYF.

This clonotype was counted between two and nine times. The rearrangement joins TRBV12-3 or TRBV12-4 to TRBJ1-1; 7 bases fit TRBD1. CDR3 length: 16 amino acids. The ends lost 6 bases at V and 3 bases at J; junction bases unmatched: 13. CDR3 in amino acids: CASSPGQLDLYTEAFF. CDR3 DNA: TGTGCCAGCAGCCCGGGACAGTTGGATTTATACACTGAAGCTTTCTTT.

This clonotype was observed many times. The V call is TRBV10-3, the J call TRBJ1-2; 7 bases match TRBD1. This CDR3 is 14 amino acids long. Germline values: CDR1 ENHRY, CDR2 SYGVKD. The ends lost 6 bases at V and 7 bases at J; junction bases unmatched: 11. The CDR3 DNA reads TGTGCCATCAGGGTAGACAGGGATTCCCCTGGCTACACCTTC. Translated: CAIRVDRDSPGYTF.

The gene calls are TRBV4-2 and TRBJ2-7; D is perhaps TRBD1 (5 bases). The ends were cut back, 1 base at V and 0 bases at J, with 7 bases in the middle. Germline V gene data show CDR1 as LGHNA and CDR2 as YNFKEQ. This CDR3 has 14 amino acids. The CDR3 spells CASSQGQNSYEQYF. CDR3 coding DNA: TGTGCCAGCAGCCAAGGACAGAACTCCTACGAGCAGTACTTC.

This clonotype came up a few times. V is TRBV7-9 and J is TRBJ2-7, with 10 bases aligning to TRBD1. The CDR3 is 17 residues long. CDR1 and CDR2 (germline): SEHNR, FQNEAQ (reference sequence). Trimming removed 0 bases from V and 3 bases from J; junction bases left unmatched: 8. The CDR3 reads CASSLAWDRGFNYEQYF. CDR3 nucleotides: TGTGCCAGCAGCTTAGCTTGGGACAGGGGTTTTAACTACGAGCAGTACTTC.

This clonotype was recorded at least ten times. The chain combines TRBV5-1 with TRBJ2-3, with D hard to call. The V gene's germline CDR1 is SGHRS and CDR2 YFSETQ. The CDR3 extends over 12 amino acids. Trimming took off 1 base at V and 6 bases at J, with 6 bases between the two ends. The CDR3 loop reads CASSLTDDTQYF. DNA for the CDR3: TGCGCCAGCAGCTTGACCGATGATACGCAGTATTTT.